These T cell receptor beta chains were read from a single sample in a study of cytomegalovirus exposure and HLA in healthy donors. Clones were read by immunoSEQ multiplex PCR, and TCRdb kept only the in-frame ones, dropping some. The sample lists around 80,000 clones; 62% were seen once. Sequenced: PBMCs. The receptor source for this set is a male donor in good health and CMV-seropositive. CDR3s include the opening cysteine and the closing phenylalanine or tryptophan. The order of the fields is V gene, J gene, D gene, clone size, CDR3 DNA, CDR3 protein. D genes are given only for firm matches. Some rows mark clone size as missing; the rest say once, few, many or name a class of expanded clone.

TRBV5-1	TRBJ1-2	-	-	TGCGCCAGCGCTGTGGGAGCATATGACTATGGCTACACCTTC	CASAVGAYDYGYTF
TRBV4-1	TRBJ2-1	-	-	TGCGCCAGCAGCCAAGTGGGACTGGGGCTCTACAATGAGCAGTTCTTC	CASSQVGLGLYNEQFF
TRBV5-1	TRBJ1-1	TRBD1	-	TGCGCCAGCAGCTGGACAGGGGAGAACACTGAAGCTTTCTTT	CASSWTGENTEAFF
TRBV28	TRBJ2-2	TRBD1	-	TGTGCCAGCAGCCCGACAGGGACGTACACCGGGGAGCTGTTTTTT	CASSPTGTYTGELFF
TRBV25-1	TRBJ1-3	-	-	TGTGCCAGCAGTGCGAGTTCCTCTGGAAACACCATATATTTT	CASSASSSGNTIYF
TRBV30	TRBJ1-2	-	-	TGTGCCTGGAGTGGCGGGGGGTGGTACGGCTACCCCTTC	CAWSGGGWYGYPF
TRBV7-2	TRBJ2-5	-	-	TGTGCCAGCAGCCCAAATATCGCGAAAGAGACCCAGTACTTC	CASSPNIAKETQYF
TRBV29-1	TRBJ1-5	-	-	TGCAGCGTTTTTGTTGGTGGAGCCCAGCATTTT	CSVFVGGAQHF
TRBV5-4	TRBJ2-2	-	-	TGTGCCAGCAGCTCCCCGGGACTTCAGAACACCGGGGAGCTGTTTTTT	CASSSPGLQNTGELFF
TRBV28	TRBJ1-2	-	-	TGTGCCAGCAGGAATTACCGACAGAACTATGGCTACACCTTC	CASRNYRQNYGYTF
TRBV6-1	TRBJ2-3	-	-	TGTGCCAGCAGTGGGGGGCAGGGGGATACGCAGTATTTT	CASSGGQGDTQYF
TRBV7-3	TRBJ2-7	-	-	TGTGCCAGCAGCTTCGCCGGGGGAGGATCCTACGAGCAGTACTTC	CASSFAGGGSYEQYF
TRBV4-3	TRBJ2-1	-	-	TGCGCCAGCAGCCAGACCCTATGGGCTGAGCAAGCCCATAACTACAATGAGCAGTTCTTC	CASSQTLWAEQAHNYNEQFF
TRBV4-3	TRBJ1-1	-	-	TGCGCCAGCAGCCAAGGCCCCGGAGCATCAAACACTGAAGCTTTCTTT	CASSQGPGASNTEAFF
TRBV28	TRBJ2-2	-	-	TGTGCCAGCAGTTTCTTCGTCCCTACGGGAACCGGGGAGCTGTTTTTT	CASSFFVPTGTGELFF
TRBV7-9	TRBJ2-1	-	-	TGTGCCAGCAGCCCCACGGTTCCCTGGCAGTTCTTC	CASSPTVPWQFF
TRBV19	TRBJ2-1	-	few	TGTGCCAGTAGTATAGAGGAGGGTTTGAATGAGCAGTTCTTC	CASSIEEGLNEQFF
TRBV11-3	TRBJ1-1	TRBD1	-	TGTGCCAGCAGCGAGGGTGGGCTAAAGGGGGCCGAGAACACTGAAGCTTTCTTT	CASSEGGLKGAENTEAFF
TRBV27	TRBJ2-2	-	-	TGTGCCAGCAGTTCCTACAGGAATTCGAACACCGGGGAGCTGTTTTTT	CASSSYRNSNTGELFF
TRBV25-1	TRBJ2-6	-	once	TGTGCCAGCAGTCCTAGCTCTGGGGCCAACGTCCTGACTTTC	CASSPSSGANVLTF
TRBV6-5	TRBJ1-2	TRBD1	-	TGTGCCAGCAGCCAGGACAGGGGGCTTGGCTACACCTTC	CASSQDRGLGYTF
TRBV5-6	TRBJ2-7	-	-	TGTGCCAGCAGCGTGGTAGGACGCGGGACCTACGAGCAGTACTTC	CASSVVGRGTYEQYF
TRBV7-3	TRBJ2-3	TRBD2	-	TGTGCCAGCAGCCCGGGAGGATTCACAGATACGCAGTATTTT	CASSPGGFTDTQYF
TRBV18	TRBJ2-2	-	-	TGTGCCAGCTCACCTCAGGTGTCCGGGGAGCTGTTTTTT	CASSPQVSGELFF
TRBV5-4	TRBJ1-2	TRBD1	few	TGTGCCAGCAGCATCCCTCGACAGGGGGCTCATGGCTACACCTTC	CASSIPRQGAHGYTF
TRBV13	TRBJ1-2	-	-	TGTGCCAGCAGCCCCCGGGGTGAGGGCTACACCTTC	CASSPRGEGYTF
TRBV29-1	TRBJ2-7	-	-	TGCAGCGTCAGGGATTCCTACGAGCAGTACTTC	CSVRDSYEQYF
TRBV6-5	TRBJ2-2	TRBD1	-	TGTGCCAGCAGTTGGACAGGGGGCTGGGAGCTGTTTTTT	CASSWTGGWELFF
TRBV6-1	TRBJ1-5	TRBD1	few	TGTGCCAGCAGTGTCGAGGGGGCTAGCAATCAGCCCCAGCATTTT	CASSVEGASNQPQHF
TRBV5-1	TRBJ1-1	TRBD1	-	TGCGCCAGCAGCGTGACAGGGCCTGGCGCTGAAGCTTTCTTT	CASSVTGPGAEAFF
TRBV5-1	TRBJ2-3	TRBD2	few	TGCGCCAGCAGCCCTGGGACTAGCGGGGGTACAGATACGCAGTATTTT	CASSPGTSGGTDTQYF
TRBV28	TRBJ1-1	-	few	TGTGCCAGCAGTTTGGGGGGAATCACTGAAGCTTTCTTT	CASSLGGITEAFF
TRBV14	TRBJ1-1	TRBD1	few	TGTGCCAGCAGCCTGGACAGGATGAACACTGAAGCTTTCTTT	CASSLDRMNTEAFF
TRBV5-5	TRBJ2-1	-	few	TGTGCCAGCAGCTTGGACTTCGCTAGTAATGAGCAGTTCTTC	CASSLDFASNEQFF
TRBV28	TRBJ2-7	TRBD1	many	TGTGCCAGCAGTCACGACAGGGGAGGTAGGGTCAACGAGCAGTACTTC	CASSHDRGGRVNEQYF
TRBV6-5	TRBJ2-7	TRBD1	-	TGTGCCAGCAGTCCTGCTCAGGGACAGGGGTACGAGCAGTACTTC	CASSPAQGQGYEQYF
TRBV6-5	TRBJ1-4	-	few	TGTGCCAGCAGTTACTCGAGGAGGAGGGGAAATGAAAAACTGTTTTTT	CASSYSRRRGNEKLFF
TRBV7-3	TRBJ2-1	TRBD2	-	TGTGCCAGCAGGCGGGCTAGCGGGAGTGGCAATGAGCAGTTCTTC	CASRRASGSGNEQFF
TRBV9	TRBJ1-1	-	-	TGTGCCAGCAGCGTAGTAGGGGGTGGAGCGGACACTGAAGCTTTCTTT	CASSVVGGGADTEAFF
TRBV6-5	TRBJ1-1	TRBD1	-	TGTGCCAGCAGTTATCCAGGGGGTTTGAACACTGAAGCTTTCTTT	CASSYPGGLNTEAFF
TRBV5-4	TRBJ2-5	-	once	TGTGCCAGCAGCTTAAGAGGTTATCAAGAGACCCAGTACTTC	CASSLRGYQETQYF
TRBV7-3	TRBJ1-2	TRBD1	-	TGTGCCAGCAGCGTAACAGGGGGCCGGGAGTATGGCTACACCTTC	CASSVTGGREYGYTF
TRBV11-3	TRBJ2-3	TRBD2	few	TGTGCCAGCAGCTTTAGCGGGGGGCTGGGAGATACGCAGTATTTT	CASSFSGGLGDTQYF
TRBV11-2	TRBJ2-2	-	-	TGTGCCAGCAGCTTAGAGCTAGTCGGGAACACCGGGGAGCTGTTTTTT	CASSLELVGNTGELFF
TRBV7-9	TRBJ1-1	-	-	TGTGCCAGCAGCTTAAGTGGGGAGGGATGGAACACTGAAGCTTTCTTT	CASSLSGEGWNTEAFF
TRBV5-8	TRBJ2-2	-	-	TGTGCCAGCAGCTTGGCAGGGTCTGGCACCGGGGAGCTGTTTTTT	CASSLAGSGTGELFF
TRBV25-1	TRBJ2-7	TRBD1	few	TGTGCCAGCAGTGCGACAGGGGGTCCCTACGAGCAGTACTTC	CASSATGGPYEQYF
TRBV5-8	TRBJ2-2	TRBD2	-	TGTGCCAGCAGCTCGGGACTAGCGGGGCACCTTACCGGGGAGCTGTTTTTT	CASSSGLAGHLTGELFF
TRBV4-1	TRBJ1-2	-	-	TGCGCCAGCAGCCAAGTGCTTGTGGGCCCCCTTGGCTATGGCTACACCTTC	CASSQVLVGPLGYGYTF
TRBV27	TRBJ1-2	TRBD1	-	TGTGCCAGCAGTACCCGGGACAGGGGTGGTGGCTACACCTTC	CASSTRDRGGGYTF
TRBV4-3	TRBJ2-5	TRBD2	-	TGCGCCAGCAGCCAAGATTTGGCGGGAGGGCCATCGGAGACCCAGTACTTC	CASSQDLAGGPSETQYF
TRBV28	TRBJ1-2	-	-	TGTGCCAGCGTCGAGAACAGGCTTAGATATGGCTACACCTTC	CASVENRLRYGYTF
TRBV29-1	TRBJ2-7	-	few	TGCAGCGTTGTCTACCAGGGGTGGCTGGACGAGCAGTACTTC	CSVVYQGWLDEQYF
TRBV7-9	TRBJ2-1	TRBD2	-	TGTGCCAGCAGCTTAGGGGCACTAGCGGGCTCCTACAATGAGCAGTTCTTC	CASSLGALAGSYNEQFF